Following are 19 T cell receptor beta chains from one sample sequenced in a study of neurological immune-mediated disorders. Time point reported: longitudinal time-point 2. TCRdb re-derived calls from the 5' RACE reads in MiXCR, one entry per CDR3 protein. Here the sample spans about 80,000 distinct CDR3 sequences, around 6% being singletons. The material sequenced was PBMCs. These receptor sequences come from an older woman with multiple sclerosis.

The table lists this clonotype with many counts. The chain recombines TRBV20-1 with TRBJ1-6; D is perhaps TRBD1 (6 bases). Germline CDR1 and CDR2: DFQATT and SNEGSKA (reference sequence). The CDR3 consists of 16 residues. With 0 bases removed from V and 4 bases from J, the gap between germline ends came to 13 bases. The CDR3 loop reads CSARDGGLGYNSPLHF. CDR3 sequence (DNA): TGCAGTGCTAGAGATGGGGGGCTGGGATATAATTCACCCCTCCACTTT.

This clonotype was counted many times. The rearrangement joins TRBV7-9 to TRBJ1-2; D is uncertain. Trimming stripped 4 bases from V and 7 bases from J, with 7 bases between. This CDR3 is built from 11 residues. Germline assignment: CDR1 SEHNR and CDR2 FQNEAQ (reference sequence). Here the CDR3 DNA reads TGTGCCAGCAGCTCTCTTGGTGGCTACACCTTC. This sequence encodes CASSSLGGYTF.

The sample holds many counts of this clonotype. The rearrangement joins TRBV20-1 to TRBJ1-2, with D possibly being TRBD1 (6 bases). Germline V lookup: CDR1 DFQATT, CDR2 SNEGSKA (reference sequence). Trimming stripped 1 base from V and 5 bases from J, with 14 bases between. The CDR3 consists of 14 residues. The DNA for the CDR3 is TGCAGTGCTAGAGCCCAGGGGAGAGGGTATGGCTACACCTTC. It encodes CSARAQGRGYGYTF.

This clonotype has at least ten counts. V usage is TRBV5-1 and J usage is TRBJ2-4, with 7 bases fitting TRBD2. CDR3 length equals 20 residues. The germline V gene encodes CDR1 SGHRS and CDR2 YFSETQ. The V and J ends lost 0 bases and 0 bases, in that order; junction bases with no gene match: 15. CDR3: CASSLAGGYQGGPAKNIQYF. Written as DNA, the CDR3 is TGCGCCAGCAGCTTGGCGGGGGGTTATCAGGGCGGACCAGCCAAAAACATTCAGTACTTC.

Ten or more counts support this clonotype. V is TRBV5-1 and J is TRBJ2-2; no clear D gene. The CDR3 totals 15 residues. Germline CDR1 reads SGHRS; CDR2 reads YFSETQ. V lost 1 base, J lost 6 bases, and 13 bases lay in between. This chain's CDR3 is CASSLNLERAGELFF. The CDR3 DNA reads as TGCGCCAGCAGCTTGAACCTCGAACGTGCCGGGGAGCTGTTTTTT. The whole variable domain, remainder taken from reference TRBV5-1 and TRBJ2-2, is KAGVTQTPRYLIKTRGQQVTLSCSPISGHRSVSWYQQTPGQGLQFLFEYFSETQRNKGNFPGRFSGRQFSNSRSEMNVSTLELGDSALYLCASSLNLERAGELFFGEGSRLTVL.

This clonotype was seen repeatedly, ten times or more. The gene calls are TRBV7-2 and TRBJ1-5, with D hard to call. CDR1 SGHTA and CDR2 FQGNSA come from the germline V gene. This CDR3 is built from 12 residues. Trimming pared 4 bases from V and 9 bases from J, leaving 10 bases between. The CDR3 protein is CASSSSSGPQHF. DNA for the CDR3: TGTGCCAGCAGCTCGTCTTCAGGGCCCCAGCATTTT.

This clonotype appeared many times. V gene TRBV24-1 combines with J gene TRBJ2-5, with a weak D call TRBD2 (5 bases). The CDR3 extends over 13 amino acids. V lost 5 bases, J lost 4 bases, and 10 bases lay in between. Germline V gene data show CDR1 as KGHDR and CDR2 as SFDVKD. CDR3 DNA: TGTGCCACCAGTGGCGGGTATCGAGAGACCCAGTACTTC. Its translation: CATSGGYRETQYF.

This clonotype is deemed medium-sized. J is TRBJ2-3 and V is TRBV7-6, with a weak D call TRBD2 (6 bases). The germline V gene has CDR1 SGHVS and CDR2 FNYEAQ. CDR3 length: 14 residues. The ends were cut back, 3 bases at V and 0 bases at J, with 7 bases in the middle. CDR3 loop: CASSFSGSTDTQYF. In DNA form, the CDR3 reads TGTGCCAGCAGCTTTAGCGGTAGCACAGATACGCAGTATTTT. The full variable domain, with the rest looked up from reference TRBV7-6 and TRBJ2-3, is GAGVSQSPRYKVTKRGQDVALRCDPISGHVSLYWYRQALGQGPEFLTYFNYEAQQDKSGLPNDRFSAERPEGSISTLTIQRTEQRDSAMYRCASSFSGSTDTQYFGPGTRLTVL.

This clonotype was observed at least ten times. J is TRBJ2-1 and V is TRBV2, with TRBD1 matching 8 bases. The germline CDR1 and CDR2 sequences are SNHLY and FYNNEI. CDR3 size: 12 residues. The CDR3 DNA reads as TGTGAGGTCAGGGGGCGCTACAATGAGCAGTTCTTC. Translation: CEVRGRYNEQFF.

This clonotype was counted many times. This sequence joins TRBV7-9 and TRBJ1-6, with D unclear. Deletions cut 5 bases from V and 7 bases from J, with 9 bases between. This CDR3 has 13 amino acids. Germline V gene data show CDR1 as SEHNR and CDR2 as FQNEAQ (reference sequence). The CDR3 DNA follows: TGTGCCAGCAGCCATCCGGGAAATTCACCCCTCCACTTT. Protein product: CASSHPGNSPLHF.

This clonotype appeared many times. The gene calls are TRBV20-1 and TRBJ1-5; no clear D gene. V was trimmed by 7 bases and J by 0 bases, leaving 22 bases between them. CDR3 length: 17 residues. Germline assignment: CDR1 DFQATT and CDR2 SNEGSKA (reference sequence). This CDR3 is CSVIRILVPNSNQPQHF. The CDR3 DNA sequence: TGCAGTGTAATCCGAATCTTAGTACCGAATAGCAATCAGCCCCAGCATTTT.

This clonotype occurred many times. The rearrangement joins TRBV25-1 to TRBJ2-3, with 8 bases identical to TRBD2. Trimming took 6 bases from V and 4 from J; bases not matched to a gene: 9. The CDR3 totals 15 residues. Per the germline V gene, CDR1 is MGHDK and CDR2 is SYGVNS. In DNA, the CDR3 is TGTGCCAGCAGGAGGACTAGCCCAACATCAGATACGCAGTATTTT. This gives the protein CASRRTSPTSDTQYF.

This clonotype was seen many times. This chain joins TRBV29-1 and TRBJ2-7; TRBD2 might be the D (6 bases). V dropped 2 bases and J dropped 0 bases, with 23 bases sitting between them. The CDR3 length is 18 residues. Per germline, CDR1 SQVTM and CDR2 ANQGSEA. In nucleotides, the CDR3 is TGCAGCGTTGAAATGAGGACTTCGTGGGGGGTGACCTCCTACGAGCAGTACTTC. This gives the protein CSVEMRTSWGVTSYEQYF.

This clonotype has at least ten counts. V gene TRBV5-1 combines with J gene TRBJ1-1, with a tentative D call TRBD1 (5 bases). V lost 0 bases to trimming and J lost 1 base, with 7 bases between them. CDR3 length: 14 residues. Per the germline V gene, CDR1 is SGHRS and CDR2 is YFSETQ. DNA of the CDR3: TGCGCCAGCAGCTTGGACGGACAGAACACTGAAGCTTTCTTT. As protein: CASSLDGQNTEAFF.

In its sample, this clonotype was seen many times. The V gene is TRBV6-5, the J gene TRBJ1-2, with a tentative D call TRBD1 (6 bases). Per germline, CDR1 MNHEY and CDR2 SVGAGI. The ends were cut back, 7 bases at V and 3 bases at J, with 18 bases in the middle. The CDR3 loop spans 15 amino acids. This CDR3 is CASNPQGITDYGYTF. The CDR3 nucleotides read TGTGCCAGCAATCCACAGGGCATTACTGACTATGGCTACACCTTC.

The chain joins TRBV6-1 to TRBJ1-1, with D possibly matching TRBD1 (5 bases). CDR3 length: 15 residues. In germline, CDR1 is MNHNS, CDR2 SASEGT. Trimming stripped 3 bases from V and 4 bases from J, with 15 bases between. The CDR3 spells CASSEREIGTTEAFF. The CDR3 coding sequence is TGTGCCAGCAGTGAGAGAGAAATCGGGACCACTGAAGCTTTCTTT.

This clonotype was counted ten times or more. V usage is TRBV9 and J usage is TRBJ1-1, with D tentatively TRBD1 (6 bases). V was trimmed by 0 bases and J by 0 bases, leaving 9 bases between them. The CDR3 is 15 amino acids. Germline lookup yields CDR1 SGDLS and CDR2 YYNGEE. In nucleotides, the CDR3 is TGTGCCAGCAGCGTAGTACAGGGATTGAACACTGAAGCTTTCTTT. Its translation: CASSVVQGLNTEAFF.

In this sample, this clonotype turned up many times. The chain uses TRBV7-8 and TRBJ2-2, with a weak D call TRBD2 (6 bases). CDR1 is SGHVS, CDR2 FQNEAQ, per germline. V gave up 2 bases and J gave up 2 bases, with 12 bases separating them. CDR3 length: 16 amino acids. In nucleotides, the CDR3 is TGTGCCAGCAGCTTAACCGGAGGGTCAAACACCGGGGAGCTGTTTTTT. This translates into CASSLTGGSNTGELFF.

This clonotype appeared many times. The chain combines TRBV5-1 with TRBJ2-1, with 9 bases identical to TRBD1. Germline CDR1 reads SGHRS; CDR2 reads YFSETQ. CDR3 length: 13 amino acids. The V and J ends lost 4 bases and 6 bases, in that order; junction bases with no gene match: 2. Written as DNA, the CDR3 is TGCGCCAGCAGCGGACAGGGGAGCAATGAGCAGTTCTTC. Translation gives CASSGQGSNEQFF.